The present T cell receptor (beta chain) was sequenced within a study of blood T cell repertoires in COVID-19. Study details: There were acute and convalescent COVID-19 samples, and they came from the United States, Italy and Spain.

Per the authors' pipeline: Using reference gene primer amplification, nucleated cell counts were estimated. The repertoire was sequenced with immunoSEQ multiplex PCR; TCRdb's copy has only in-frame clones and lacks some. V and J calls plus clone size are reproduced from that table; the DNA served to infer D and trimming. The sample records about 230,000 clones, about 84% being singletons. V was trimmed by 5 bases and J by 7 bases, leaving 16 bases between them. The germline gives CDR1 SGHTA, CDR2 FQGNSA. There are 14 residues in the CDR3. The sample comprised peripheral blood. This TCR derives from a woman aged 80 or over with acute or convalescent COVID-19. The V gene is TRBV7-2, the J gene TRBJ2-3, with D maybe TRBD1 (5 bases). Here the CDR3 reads CASSHPQGRNTQYF. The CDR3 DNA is TGTGCCAGCAGCCACCCCCAGGGTCGGAATACGCAGTATTTT.